What follows is one TCR beta chain and its context. This clone was counted a single time. Its antigen is currently not known. No much larger clone exists at a distance of one base, and base qualities are not known. These data are taken from a study of shared clonotypes between healthy human individuals (dated by TCRdb to 2019 to 2021). A note on the overall study: A couple of women and a few men aged 18 to 49 years were included in the cohort. Per donor, three plates each were used for CD4 naive and CD4 memory, two for CD8 naive, and one for CD8 memory. The study deeply sequenced blood TCR repertoires of about 5 healthy adults to estimate repertoire size and the extent of clonotype sharing between individuals. Leukapheresis yielded between about 0.85 and 10 billion PBMCs per donor. Libraries were prepared and TCR repertoires were sequenced by different laboratories using diverse techniques, in order to increase sequencing depth and limit assay-specific biases. The paper as a whole reports these results and caveats: Clonotypes shared by all four sorted-subset donors showed higher generation probabilities than non-shared clonotypes. Because the study included only a small number of donors, the genetic and exposure-history diversity represented was limited. Pairwise subsampling indicated that sequencing depth was expected to affect the degree of clonotype sharing among donors. About 5% of naive CD4, around 3.5% of naive CD8, approximately 2% of memory CD4, and over 0.35% of memory CD8 clonotypes were shared across a few donors. Sampling was restricted to blood, and TCR repertoires in tissue are likely to differ from TCR repertoires in blood. Incomplete sequencing was indicated by rarefaction of sorted-subset datasets, despite the large sequencing depth. Estimated clonotype richness was generally larger for naive than for memory subsets.

Cut back by 4 bases and 3 bases, the V and J ends lie 13 bases apart. CDR1 and CDR2 are drawn from the germline V gene (reference sequence): LNHNV, YYDKDF. Taken from cysteine to phenylalanine, the CDR3 has 14 residues. Kept here is only the CDR3 DNA, which spans 42 bases and is read in frame from base 1. Using the deep immunoSEQ assay, multiplex PCR amplified TCR CDR3 regions from genomic DNA. Extracted genomic DNA from each cell subset was distributed evenly across all wells of several immunoSEQ 96-well plates, and each plate was treated as a replicate. Each replicate PCR for sorted subsets received approximately 200 ng genomic DNA, equal to about 30,000 T cell genomes. The purified libraries were quantified using a Qubit 3.0 fluorometer, sized with a Bioanalyzer 2100, and then quantified again using the KAPA Library Quantification kit. Every immunoSEQ 96-well plate was sequenced on a dedicated single-read 150-cycle Illumina NextSeq 550 flow cell. The published analysis was carried out like this. Because only junctional sequences without quality scores were contained in the immunoSEQ output, filtering matching that applied to full-length reads could not be performed. Sequences were annotated with PyIR, a Python wrapper for IgBLAST v1.9, using IMGT germline references to assign V/J genes and CDR3. Reads with weak V/J assignments (E-value above 1e-6), missing CDR3, stop codons, out-of-frame junctions, or ambiguous translated residues were removed. A V3J clonotype was defined by an identical inferred V gene, J gene, and CDR3 amino acid sequence. The percentage overlap between two repertoires was calculated by dividing the number of shared unique clonotypes by the size of the smaller repertoire. RTK rarefaction, the Chao1 estimator, and Recon v2.1 estimates of unobserved clonotypes were used to assess repertoire richness. Generation probabilities for all TCRbeta clonotypes obtained by the gDNA method from a handful of donors were computed using OLGA. The table comes from immuneACCESS by way of TCRdb, which keeps in-frame sequences with V and J called. Part of the clones is missing from these tables; in studies checked, under half for an unresolved V gene and the rest for unknown reasons. V, J and clone size are those of that table, while D and trimming were read from the DNA. The sample table contains around 1.9 million clones; only one count was recorded for roughly 91% of them. 1.7% of the sample comes from the top ten.

CD8 naive samples were CD45RO-negative cells positively selected for CCR7, giving a CD45RA+CCR7+ population that excluded TemRA cells. Donors were healthy HIV-negative adults with no recently reported acute infections or vaccinations. Every donor was a Caucasian adult residing in Nashville, Tennessee, USA. Blood was obtained by leukapheresis, after which PBMCs were separated by Ficoll-Histopaque density gradient centrifugation and cryopreserved in liquid nitrogen vapor phase. Analytical flow cytometry was used to check the purity and quantity of each magnetically sorted T cell population. Genomic DNA was isolated from every sorted fraction and measured by UV absorbance on a Nanodrop 2000c.

The receptor chain draws on TRBV15 and TRBJ2-7; the D gene cannot be resolved reliably. The clonotype was recovered from a man aged 18 to 30 in good health. Some clones in this sample may be carry-over from other donors' samples. Sequencing was performed on naive CD8+ T cells from PBMCs. This specimen's cell subset or site label, interpreted: CD45RA+CCR7+. The DNA sequence is given as TGTGCCACCAGCATCTCGGATCATGGCTACGAGCAGTACTTC. It translates as CATSISDHGYEQYF.